Sequencing of this T cell receptor beta chain was carried out in a study of cytomegalovirus exposure and HLA in healthy donors. The wider study: Among 150 million to 200 million T cells, an earlier analysis found around 100 million unique TCR beta sequences.

Use of 60 Vbeta and 13 Jbeta primers characterized the PCR. Generated by immunoSEQ multiplex PCR, the TCRdb table keeps only in-frame clones and is missing some. This repertoire comprises fewer than 200,000 clones; its ten largest clones make up 6.5%. A note on this clone: No antigen is known for it.

The study, taken as a whole, reports: Previously analyzed data showed that most TCR beta V segments were productive at a frequency of about 90% or about 30%. A later look showed TCR association rates differing by HLA locus, highest for DRB1 and lowest for HLA-C. Reports indicate that TCR beta sequences accurately predicted the HLA-A and HLA-B alleles of most subjects.

CDR3 length: 11 amino acids. Between the trimmed V and J ends, which lost 6 bases and 8 bases, there was a span of 11 bases. CDR1 DFQATT and CDR2 SNEGSKA come from the germline V gene (reference sequence). Sequencing used PBMCs. The sequence was obtained from a man aged 25 to 45 in good health and CMV-seronegative. J is TRBJ2-4 and V is TRBV20-1, with D unresolved. CDR3 sequence: CSAFPRDIQYF. In DNA, the CDR3 is TGCAGTGCGTTTCCTCGGGACATTCAGTACTTC.